This T cell receptor beta chain was sequenced for a study of vaccination effects on CD4 cells after COVID-19. For this clone: The antigen remains undetermined.

Clones were read by immunoSEQ multiplex PCR, and TCRdb kept only the in-frame ones, dropping some. The profile covers approximately 30,000 clones, with about 70% appearing a single time and about 10% taken by the ten largest. Sequencing followed a ViraFEST assay step that expanded antigen-specific CD4+ T cells with viral peptide pools. Following 10 days of culture, CD4+ T cells were isolated. Vaccine recipients, nucleocapsid antibody negative, had no prior SARS-CoV-2 infection. Study-level points and caveats: Infection-derived and vaccine-derived clones contracted markedly late after vaccination. Convalescent patients were few in the study, and early post-infection timepoints were absent.

Trimming removed 4 bases at V and 6 bases at J, with 6 bases between. CDR3 length: 12 amino acids. Germline V gives CDR1 MNHNY, CDR2 SVGAGI (reference sequence). The chain combines TRBV6-6 with TRBJ2-2, with D uncertain. The input for sequencing was CD4+ T cells from PBMCs cultured with SARS-CoV-2 spike peptides, taken before COVID-19 vaccination. This TCR derives from a human donor who received a COVID-19 vaccine. The CDR3 DNA is TGTGCCAGCAGTTCCGAGGCCGGGGAGCTGTTTTTT. Translated: CASSSEAGELFF.